A single sample gave rise to the 17 T cell receptor beta chains below, sequenced in a study of monozygotic twins with inflammatory bowel disease. TCRdb reprocessed the 5' RACE reads and keeps a single row for each CDR3 protein, giving no DNA. This repertoire includes about 160,000 distinct CDR3 sequences. Input material: blood. The receptors were sampled from a human donor with ulcerative colitis or Crohn's disease, or a healthy co-twin of an affected twin (not recorded which).

The chain links TRBV6-5 to TRBJ2-5; with no DNA, the TCRdb D assignment of TRBD2 cannot be verified. The length of the CDR3 is 18 residues. Germline V lookup: CDR1 MNHEY, CDR2 SVGAGI. CDR3 sequence reads: CASSSPIPTSGMGETQYF.

The J gene is TRBJ2-7, the V gene TRBV5-4; TCRdb gives TRBD1 as the D gene, but with no DNA this cannot be confirmed. CDR1 SGHNT and CDR2 YYREEE come from the germline V gene (reference sequence). This CDR3 region has 14 residues. The CDR3 spells CASSLSGIIYEQYF. The entire variable domain, with the rest obtained from reference TRBV5-4 and TRBJ2-7, is as follows: ETGVTQSPTHLIKTRGQQVTLRCSSQSGHNTVSWYQQALGQGPQFIFQYYREEENGRGNFPPRFSGLQFPNYSSELNVNALELDDSALYLCASSLSGIIYEQYFGPGTRLTVT.

This rearrangement joins TRBV12-3 or TRBV12-4 to TRBJ1-2; TCRdb indicates TRBD1, and absent DNA this call remains unverified. This CDR3 contains 15 residues. CDR3 sequence: CASSFRTGGAYGYTF.

This chain connects TRBV7-8 to TRBJ1-1. Germline V gene data show CDR1 as SGHVS and CDR2 as FQNEAQ. There are 15 residues in the CDR3. This CDR3 reads CASSLVGFGNTEAFF.

This chain links TRBV7-2 with TRBJ2-1; absent DNA, TCRdb's TRBD1 call cannot be checked. Germline-derived CDR1 and CDR2 are SGHTA and FQGNSA. This CDR3 comprises 14 residues. CDR3 sequence: CASSLAPGSNEQFF.

The CDR3 region is CSASGLAGGFKETQYF. This chain uses TRBV20-1 with TRBJ2-5; TCRdb selects TRBD2, and the lack of DNA leaves this call unchecked. Germline V CDR1 and CDR2: DFQATT, SNEGSKA (reference sequence). This CDR3 is 16 amino acids long.

The chain employs TRBV10-3 and TRBJ1-2; the TCRdb call, TRBD1, lacks DNA for checking. The CDR3 has 16 residues. Germline loops: CDR1 ENHRY, CDR2 SYGVKD. The CDR3 sequence: CAISDHLGQPQLGYTF.

The J gene is TRBJ1-1, the V gene TRBV5-6. Germline V gene sequence: CDR1 SGHDT, CDR2 YYEEEE. The CDR3 extends over 16 amino acids. The CDR3 loop is CASSLAGGERNTEAFF.

The chain's CDR3 is CSARGGPYEQYF. J is TRBJ2-7 and V is TRBV20-1; TCRdb selects TRBD1, and the lack of DNA leaves this call unchecked. CDR3 size: 12 residues. Germline CDR1 is DFQATT and CDR2 is SNEGSKA (reference sequence).

V usage is TRBV20-1 and J usage is TRBJ2-1. Germline assignment: CDR1 DFQATT and CDR2 SNEGSKA (reference sequence). The length of the CDR3 is 16 residues. CDR3 sequence: CSARLRAASSGYEQFF.

This chain links TRBV5-5 with TRBJ2-5. The CDR3 length is 15 residues. CDR1 and CDR2 from the germline V gene are SGHKS and YYEKEE (reference sequence). The CDR3: CASSFSADFQETQYF.

This chain joins TRBV7-2 and TRBJ2-2; the D gene TCRdb calls, TRBD2, cannot be checked with no DNA. Germline V lookup: CDR1 SGHTA, CDR2 FQGNSA. This CDR3 spans 16 amino acids. The CDR3 spells CARTWGRRANAGELFF.

The rearrangement uses TRBV10-3 and TRBJ1-2. The CDR3 loop spans 13 amino acids. The germline gives CDR1 ENHRY, CDR2 SYGVKD. CDR3: CAISDRANYGYTF.

V gene TRBV4-2 combines with J gene TRBJ2-5. CDR1 and CDR2 (germline): LGHNA, YNFKEQ. This CDR3 is built from 14 residues. The CDR3: CASSQEANPETQYF.

J is TRBJ1-3 and V is TRBV7-2; TCRdb returns TRBD1, unconfirmable since there is no DNA. Looked up from germline, CDR1 is SGHTA and CDR2 is FQGNSA. The CDR3 spans 15 residues. The CDR3 is CASSLNGIGGNTIYF.

The CDR3 spells CASSLDFRGLLDTIYF. This chain connects TRBV5-5 to TRBJ1-3; TCRdb selects TRBD1, and the lack of DNA leaves this call unchecked. Germline V gives CDR1 SGHKS, CDR2 YYEKEE (reference sequence). The CDR3 covers 16 residues.

CDR3 sequence: CASSGWDTEAFF. The chain uses TRBV9 and TRBJ1-1. Germline V lookup: CDR1 SGDLS, CDR2 YYNGEE. The CDR3 runs 12 residues.